This is a list of T cell receptor beta chains from one sample in a study of beta chain features in type 1 diabetes. The table came from immunoSEQ multiplex PCR; TCRdb's copy has only in-frame clones and leaves some out. Found here are about 400,000 clones, roughly an eighth of them singletons; the top ten hold about 0.017%. Sequencing was carried out using naive CD4+ T cells from blood. The receptors were gathered from a man aged 18 to 29 in good health. CDR3s include the opening cysteine and the closing phenylalanine or tryptophan. The size of a clone is reported for some rows only, either as once, few or many, or as a class for expanded clones.

clone_size: NA; j_call: TRBJ2-1; v_call: TRBV29-1; cdr3_length: 15; cdr3_aa: CSVEGRTGIYNEQFF
clone_size: few; j_call: TRBJ2-7; v_call: TRBV9; cdr3_length: 15; cdr3_aa: CASSPTGASSYEQYF
clone_size: once; j_call: TRBJ1-4; v_call: TRBV28; cdr3_length: 14; cdr3_aa: CASSSGTDIGKLFF
clone_size: NA; j_call: TRBJ1-5; v_call: TRBV19; cdr3_length: 16; cdr3_aa: CASSIVARGYNQPQHF
clone_size: few; j_call: TRBJ2-1; v_call: TRBV5-1; cdr3_length: 16; cdr3_aa: CASSLGGLAGVNEQFF
clone_size: NA; j_call: TRBJ1-5; v_call: TRBV19; cdr3_length: 15; cdr3_aa: CASSLLPYPRQPQHF
clone_size: NA; j_call: TRBJ2-3; v_call: TRBV2; cdr3_length: 15; cdr3_aa: CASSELAGGPVTQYF
clone_size: few; j_call: TRBJ2-7; v_call: TRBV28; cdr3_length: 14; cdr3_aa: CASSFAGDVYEQYF
clone_size: few; j_call: TRBJ1-2; v_call: TRBV5-1; cdr3_length: 11; cdr3_aa: CASSRDYGYTF
clone_size: few; j_call: TRBJ2-7; v_call: TRBV2; cdr3_length: 13; cdr3_aa: CASTAGALYEQYF
clone_size: NA; j_call: TRBJ1-2; v_call: TRBV6-4; cdr3_length: 13; cdr3_aa: CASSVGTGYGYTF
clone_size: few; j_call: TRBJ1-5; v_call: TRBV29-1; cdr3_length: 15; cdr3_aa: CSVREQGSSNQPQHF
clone_size: NA; j_call: TRBJ2-3; v_call: TRBV7-2; cdr3_length: 16; cdr3_aa: CASSLSSGRARDTQYF
clone_size: few; j_call: TRBJ2-3; v_call: TRBV9; cdr3_length: 19; cdr3_aa: CASSVGNSGRARTTDTQYF
clone_size: few; j_call: TRBJ2-7; v_call: TRBV9; cdr3_length: 13; cdr3_aa: CASSVTDRREQYF
clone_size: NA; j_call: TRBJ2-3; v_call: TRBV20-1; cdr3_length: 11; cdr3_aa: CSPQSTDTQYF
clone_size: NA; j_call: TRBJ2-5; v_call: TRBV14; cdr3_length: 14; cdr3_aa: CASSPRTGRETQYF
clone_size: NA; j_call: TRBJ2-4; v_call: TRBV7-2; cdr3_length: 16; cdr3_aa: CASSHSGSLAKNIQYF
clone_size: NA; j_call: TRBJ2-5; v_call: TRBV6-6; cdr3_length: 12; cdr3_aa: CASNEGGETQYF
clone_size: once; j_call: TRBJ2-1; v_call: TRBV5-4; cdr3_length: 16; cdr3_aa: CASSLLLAGWDREQFF
clone_size: NA; j_call: TRBJ2-1; v_call: TRBV2; cdr3_length: 12; cdr3_aa: CAGGLVLFEQFF
clone_size: few; j_call: TRBJ2-5; v_call: TRBV7-2; cdr3_length: 15; cdr3_aa: CASSFQGTDGETQYF
clone_size: NA; j_call: TRBJ1-5; v_call: TRBV28; cdr3_length: 16; cdr3_aa: CASSSGGMIRSQPQHF
clone_size: NA; j_call: TRBJ1-1; v_call: TRBV29-1; cdr3_length: 14; cdr3_aa: CSVGVGTGNTEAFF
clone_size: few; j_call: TRBJ2-7; v_call: TRBV28; cdr3_length: 15; cdr3_aa: CASSTPGTGSYEQYF
clone_size: NA; j_call: TRBJ2-2; v_call: TRBV7-8; cdr3_length: 13; cdr3_aa: CASSTQGNGELFF
clone_size: NA; j_call: TRBJ2-1; v_call: TRBV9; cdr3_length: 13; cdr3_aa: CASSPILGYEQFF
clone_size: few; j_call: TRBJ1-5; v_call: TRBV29-1; cdr3_length: 18; cdr3_aa: CSVPPGVPRPLSNQPQHF
clone_size: NA; j_call: TRBJ2-3; v_call: TRBV5-1; cdr3_length: 13; cdr3_aa: CASSLFGTDTQYF
clone_size: few; j_call: TRBJ1-5; v_call: TRBV30; cdr3_length: 13; cdr3_aa: CAWSISRNQPQHF
clone_size: few; j_call: TRBJ2-1; v_call: TRBV10-3; cdr3_length: 13; cdr3_aa: CAIKDSSYNEQFF
clone_size: few; j_call: TRBJ2-1; v_call: TRBV11-2; cdr3_length: 15; cdr3_aa: CASSLRRATYNEQFF
clone_size: few; j_call: TRBJ2-7; v_call: TRBV28; cdr3_length: 15; cdr3_aa: CASSMTGAWAYEQYF
clone_size: few; j_call: TRBJ2-3; v_call: TRBV6-6; cdr3_length: 14; cdr3_aa: CASSLAGGQDTQYF
clone_size: NA; j_call: TRBJ2-1; v_call: TRBV4-3; cdr3_length: 16; cdr3_aa: CASSQDGLAGDNEQFF
clone_size: NA; j_call: TRBJ1-2; v_call: TRBV11-2; cdr3_length: 14; cdr3_aa: CASSPRVGARDYTF
clone_size: NA; j_call: TRBJ2-1; v_call: TRBV5-5; cdr3_length: 16; cdr3_aa: CASSTPGTSGIHEQFF
clone_size: NA; j_call: TRBJ2-1; v_call: TRBV7-8; cdr3_length: 16; cdr3_aa: CASSSPGTGPYNEQFF
clone_size: few; j_call: TRBJ2-1; v_call: TRBV9; cdr3_length: 16; cdr3_aa: CASSVSAAPFYNEQFF
clone_size: few; j_call: TRBJ2-3; v_call: TRBV15; cdr3_length: 15; cdr3_aa: CATSRESGVKDTQYF
clone_size: few; j_call: TRBJ2-7; v_call: TRBV11-2; cdr3_length: 16; cdr3_aa: CASSPSSGRDSYEQYF
clone_size: NA; j_call: TRBJ2-3; v_call: TRBV2; cdr3_length: 12; cdr3_aa: CASRDDTNTQYF